A single sample is the source of the 30 T cell receptor beta chains below, sequenced in a study of T-cell memory formation after mild COVID-19. TCRdb ran MiXCR on the 5' RACE reads and lists one entry per CDR3 protein. The table includes around 430,000 distinct CDR3 sequences, more than 15% detected once. Sequencing used PBMCs or a T cell subset sorted from them (not recorded which). The receptors originated from a man aged 18 to 29 who had mild COVID-19 (a few samples of this study predate the infection). Cell type and time point are not known.

The sample holds a few counts of this clonotype. This chain uses TRBV25-1 with TRBJ1-1; possible D gene TRBD1, 5 bases. Trimming pared 2 bases from V and 0 bases from J, leaving 10 bases between. From germline, CDR1 is MGHDK and CDR2 SYGVNS. The CDR3 spans 15 residues. The CDR3 DNA sequence: TGTGCCAGCAGTGAAGAGACAGCTATGAACACTGAAGCTTTCTTT. This translates into CASSEETAMNTEAFF.

This clonotype was seen repeatedly, ten times or more. The gene calls are TRBV5-8 and TRBJ1-5, with 8 bases identical to TRBD1. The CDR3 covers 14 residues. V dropped 4 bases and J dropped 7; count of bases not matched to a gene: 7. CDR1 is SGHTS, CDR2 YDEGEE, per germline. The chain's CDR3 is CASSLGQGLQPQHF. CDR3 nucleotide sequence: TGTGCCAGCAGCCTAGGACAGGGATTACAGCCCCAGCATTTT.

This clonotype appeared many times. The chain is built from TRBV7-2 and TRBJ2-1; TRBD1 might be the D (6 bases). Germline values: CDR1 SGHTA, CDR2 FQGNSA. The CDR3 consists of 17 residues. V lost 1 base to trimming and J lost 5 bases, with 18 bases between them. The CDR3, as DNA: TGTGCCAGCAGCTTAGGCCCCTGGGCAGGGGAGAACAATGAGCAGTTCTTC. It is translated as CASSLGPWAGENNEQFF.

The chain combines TRBV5-1 with TRBJ2-2, with a possible D match to TRBD1 (5 bases). There are 13 residues in the CDR3. Trimming shortened V by 3 bases and J by 4 bases, and 7 bases separated the two germline ends. Germline lookup yields CDR1 SGHRS and CDR2 YFSETQ. CDR3 sequence reads: CASSWGFTGELFF. The CDR3 DNA reads TGCGCCAGCAGCTGGGGCTTCACCGGGGAGCTGTTTTTT.

The CDR3 loop is CASRALAGGVRMTDTQYF. Here the CDR3 DNA reads TGTGCCAGCAGGGCTCTAGCGGGGGGGGTCCGGATGACAGATACGCAGTATTTT. The chain is built from TRBV6-4 and TRBJ2-3; 12 bases map to TRBD2. There are 18 residues in the CDR3. The germline gives CDR1 MRHNA, CDR2 SNTAGT. V lost 6 bases and J lost 3; bases outside the gene matches: 13.

This clonotype occurred a few times. The genes are TRBV5-5 and TRBJ1-3; unclear D gene. Trimming pared 2 bases from V and 0 bases from J, leaving 12 bases between. Germline CDR1 reads SGHKS; CDR2 reads YYEKEE (reference sequence). This CDR3 region has 16 residues. In nucleotides, the CDR3 is TGTGCCAGCAGCTTTTGGGTTTGGGGCTCTGGAAACACCATATATTTT. It codes for CASSFWVWGSGNTIYF.

This clonotype was observed a few times. The J gene is TRBJ1-4, the V gene TRBV7-9; tentatively, D is TRBD1 (5 bases). The germline gives CDR1 SEHNR, CDR2 FQNEAQ (reference sequence). The CDR3 covers 13 residues. V dropped 4 bases and J dropped 8 bases, with 11 bases sitting between them. CDR3 in amino acids: CASSSSGREKLFF. CDR3 nucleotide sequence: TGTGCCAGCAGCTCTTCAGGGAGGGAAAAACTGTTTTTT.

The rearrangement uses TRBV15 and TRBJ1-1, with D possibly TRBD1 on 5 matching bases. With 4 bases removed from V and 4 bases from J, the gap between germline ends came to 10 bases. Germline loops: CDR1 LNHNV, CDR2 YYDKDF (reference sequence). The CDR3 spans 13 residues. The CDR3 loop is CATSIQGRTEAFF. For the CDR3, the DNA is TGTGCCACCAGCATCCAGGGACGCACTGAAGCTTTCTTT.

This clonotype showed up just a few times. This rearrangement joins TRBV6-5 to TRBJ1-1; no clear D. V lost 6 bases to trimming and J lost 5 bases, with 7 bases between them. The CDR3 has 11 residues. Germline CDR1 is MNHEY and CDR2 is SVGAGI. The CDR3 sequence: CASRIGTEAFF. The CDR3 region has the DNA TGTGCCAGCAGAATCGGGACTGAAGCTTTCTTT.

The chain uses TRBV6-1 and TRBJ1-5; D possibly corresponds to TRBD1 (5 bases). Trimming took off 3 bases at V and 4 bases at J, with 10 bases between the two ends. This CDR3 has 14 amino acids. Germline assignment: CDR1 MNHNS and CDR2 SASEGT. The CDR3 protein is CASSELGGNQPQHF. The DNA for the CDR3 is TGTGCCAGCAGTGAGTTGGGGGGGAATCAGCCCCAGCATTTT.

This clonotype appeared a few times. The J gene is TRBJ1-1, the V gene TRBV5-1, with a weak D call TRBD1 (6 bases). The CDR3 consists of 18 residues. Germline V gene data show CDR1 as SGHRS and CDR2 as YFSETQ. Between the trimmed V and J ends, which lost 6 bases and 1 base, there was a span of 25 bases. CDR3 DNA sequence: TGCGCCAGCACCCTGAGGGGGGGCACAGAGATTCCGAACACTGAAGCTTTCTTT. Protein product: CASTLRGGTEIPNTEAFF.

This clonotype has just a few counts. The chain has TRBV6-1 and TRBJ2-2; D gene ambiguous. V gave up 1 base and J gave up 4 bases, with 10 bases separating them. There are 15 residues in the CDR3. Germline CDR1 is MNHNS and CDR2 is SASEGT. CDR3 nucleotides: TGTGCCAGCAGTGAAGTTCCGGGCACCACCGGGGAGCTGTTTTTT. The encoded protein is CASSEVPGTTGELFF.

This clonotype has just a few counts. The chain uses TRBV2 and TRBJ1-5; D is ambiguous. V was trimmed by 3 bases and J by 0 bases, leaving 6 bases between them. This CDR3 spans 14 amino acids. The V gene's germline CDR1 is SNHLY and CDR2 FYNNEI. CDR3: CASSDGRSNQPQHF. The CDR3, as DNA: TGTGCCAGCAGTGACGGCCGTAGCAATCAGCCCCAGCATTTT.

The chain combines TRBV30 with TRBJ1-2; 12 nucleotides line up with TRBD1. V was pared by 6 bases and J by 8 bases, with 4 bases of the junction left unmatched. CDR1 and CDR2 (germline): GTSNPN, SVGIG (reference sequence). The CDR3 loop spans 12 amino acids. This CDR3 is CACPGQGAGYTF. The CDR3, as DNA: TGTGCCTGCCCGGGACAGGGGGCGGGCTACACCTTC. Full variable domain (missing parts from reference TRBV30 and TRBJ1-2): SQTIHQWPATLVQPVGSPLSLECTVEGTSNPNLYWYRQAAGRGLQLLFYSVGIGQISSEVPQNLSASRPQDRQFILSSKKLLLSDSGFYLCACPGQGAGYTFGSGTRLTVV.

This clonotype was seen ten or more times. J is TRBJ2-5 and V is TRBV6-6; 8 bases align to TRBD2. V gave up 2 bases and J gave up 2 bases; unmatched junction bases: 7. The CDR3 consists of 16 residues. Germline V lookup: CDR1 MNHNY, CDR2 SVGAGI (reference sequence). CDR3 in amino acids: CASSYGTSTTQETQYF. CDR3 DNA sequence: TGTGCCAGCAGTTACGGGACTAGTACCACACAAGAGACCCAGTACTTC.

The chain uses TRBV6-1 and TRBJ2-5, with 9 bases matching TRBD1. Germline V lookup: CDR1 MNHNS, CDR2 SASEGT. After removal of 6 bases from V and 4 bases from J, the junction contained 12 bases not matched to a gene. The CDR3 extends over 16 amino acids. The CDR3 reads CASSVQGALWRETQYF. In DNA form, the CDR3 reads TGTGCCAGCAGCGTACAGGGGGCTTTATGGAGAGAGACCCAGTACTTC.

This clonotype was seen a few times. The chain is built from TRBV7-2 and TRBJ1-5; the D is unclear. Trimming removed 6 bases at V and 5 bases at J, with 11 bases between. This CDR3 contains 13 residues. Germline V CDR1 and CDR2: SGHTA, FQGNSA. The CDR3 bases are TGTGCCAGCAGGTACGATATCGATCAGCCCCAGCATTTT. Encoded protein: CASRYDIDQPQHF.

The V and J genes are TRBV20-1 and TRBJ1-5; D is unclear. Germline CDR1 is DFQATT and CDR2 is SNEGSKA (reference sequence). This CDR3 is 13 amino acids long. Trimming removed 0 bases from V and 0 bases from J, with 3 bases in between. CDR3 bases: TGCAGTGCTAGAGATCTTAGCAATCAGCCCCAGCATTTT. Its protein is CSARDLSNQPQHF.

The table lists this clonotype with many counts. This chain uses TRBV29-1 with TRBJ1-1, with 8 nucleotides matching TRBD1. Germline V CDR1 and CDR2: SQVTM, ANQGSEA. The junction had 4 bases not matched to a gene; V was cut back by 7 bases and J by 3 bases. CDR3 length equals 12 residues. CDR3 residues: CSAGTGHTEAFF. CDR3 bases: TGCAGCGCCGGGACAGGACACACTGAAGCTTTCTTT. The variable domain in full, completed from reference TRBV29-1 and TRBJ1-1, reads SAVISQKPSRDICQRGTSLTIQCQVDSQVTMMFWYRQQPGQSLTLIATANQGSEATYESGFVIDKFPISRPNLTFSTLTVSNMSPEDSSIYLCSAGTGHTEAFFGQGTRLTVV.

In its sample, this clonotype was seen a few times. The rearrangement uses TRBV20-1 and TRBJ2-2, with TRBD2 as a possible D gene (7 bases). Per germline, CDR1 DFQATT and CDR2 SNEGSKA (reference sequence). The CDR3 contains 16 residues. V was trimmed by 0 bases and J by 0 bases, leaving 11 bases between them. Here the CDR3 reads CSARDPRGPNTGELFF. The CDR3 nucleotides are TGCAGTGCTAGAGATCCGCGGGGGCCGAACACCGGGGAGCTGTTTTTT.

The rearrangement uses TRBV7-9 and TRBJ2-5; the D gene is possibly TRBD1 (6 bases). V lost 5 bases, J lost 5 bases, and 9 bases lay in between. The CDR3 sequence is 12 residues long. The V gene's germline CDR1 is SEHNR and CDR2 FQNEAQ (reference sequence). The CDR3 bases are TGTGCCAGCAGCCAGGGGTCGGAGACCCAGTACTTC. Its translation: CASSQGSETQYF.

This chain links TRBV6-6 with TRBJ1-1; 7 positions agree with TRBD1. V gave up 7 bases and J gave up 5 bases; unmatched junction bases: 7. From germline, CDR1 is MNHNY and CDR2 SVGAGI (reference sequence). This CDR3 is 13 amino acids long. The CDR3 spells CASNLQGWTEAFF. DNA for the CDR3: TGTGCCAGCAACCTACAGGGGTGGACTGAAGCTTTCTTT.

This clonotype was picked up a small number of times. J is TRBJ2-7 and V is TRBV25-1, with a weak D call TRBD1 (5 bases). CDR1 and CDR2 (germline): MGHDK, SYGVNS. The CDR3 spans 15 residues. V lost 1 base to trimming and J lost 1 base, with 11 bases between them. The CDR3 region has the DNA TGTGCCAGCAGTGAATGCAAGCACAGGTCCTACGAGCAGTACGTC. This encodes CASSECKHRSYEQYV.

This clonotype was detected ten times or more. V is TRBV30 and J is TRBJ2-5; maybe TRBD1 (6 bases). Per germline, CDR1 GTSNPN and CDR2 SVGIG (reference sequence). V was pared by 0 bases and J by 0 bases, with 11 bases between. This CDR3 contains 15 residues. The chain's CDR3 is CAWSVDSYYQETQYF. In DNA, the CDR3 is TGTGCCTGGAGTGTGGACAGTTACTACCAAGAGACCCAGTACTTC.

This clonotype was counted at least ten times. The genes are TRBV4-1 and TRBJ2-3; unclear D gene. The germline V gene encodes CDR1 MGHRA and CDR2 YSYEKL. The CDR3 length is 15 residues. V lost 0 bases to trimming and J lost 4 bases, with 11 bases between them. CDR3 sequence reads: CASSQELTGPDTQYF. The CDR3 DNA follows: TGCGCCAGCAGCCAAGAGCTCACGGGCCCAGATACGCAGTATTTT.

This clonotype was seen a handful of times. CDR3 sequence reads: CASSVRDSQETQYF. The CDR3 nucleotides are TGTGCCAGCAGTGTCCGGGACAGCCAAGAGACCCAGTACTTC. The chain couples TRBV6-6 to TRBJ2-5, with TRBD1 matching over 7 bases. The CDR3 spans 14 residues. With 5 bases clipped from V and 1 base from J, the junction kept 4 bases outside the gene matches. Looked up from germline, CDR1 is MNHNY and CDR2 is SVGAGI (reference sequence).

This clonotype was seen a few times. The chain combines TRBV20-1 with TRBJ1-3, with D hard to call. Germline CDR1 and CDR2: DFQATT and SNEGSKA (reference sequence). This CDR3 comprises 12 residues. Trimming left V 4 bases short and J 4 bases short, with 8 bases between. The CDR3 DNA reads TGCAGTGCTATAAGTGGGGGAAACACCATATATTTT. It yields the protein CSAISGGNTIYF.

The chain is built from TRBV18 and TRBJ1-1; TRBD1 is a possible D gene (6 bases). Trimming removed 3 bases at V and 5 bases at J, with 19 bases between. The CDR3 has 16 residues. Germline CDR1 and CDR2: KGHSH and LQKENI. The CDR3 region is CASSPRKGEMGTEAFF. The CDR3 region has the DNA TGTGCCAGCTCACCTAGGAAGGGGGAAATGGGTACTGAAGCTTTCTTT.

This clonotype was detected only a few times. V is TRBV5-1 and J is TRBJ1-1, with no clear D. With 4 bases removed from V and 4 bases from J, the gap between germline ends came to 14 bases. CDR3 length: 14 residues. CDR1 is SGHRS, CDR2 YFSETQ, per germline. CDR3 amino acids: CASSHPARGTEAFF. CDR3 in DNA: TGCGCCAGCAGCCACCCGGCTCGTGGCACTGAAGCTTTCTTT.

This clonotype was recorded only once. The rearrangement links TRBV9 to TRBJ2-5; TRBD2 aligns across 11 bases. The J segment lost 2 bases and the V segment lost 3 bases, leaving 3 bases of the junction unmatched. The CDR3 has 15 amino acids. CDR1 and CDR2 from the germline V gene are SGDLS and YYNGEE. The CDR3 region is CASSAGLAVQETQYF. The CDR3 region has the DNA TGTGCCAGCAGCGCGGGACTAGCGGTTCAAGAGACCCAGTACTTC.